The 5 T cell receptor beta chains in this list originate from one sample, sequenced in a study of cytomegalovirus exposure and HLA in healthy donors (dated by TCRdb to 2015 to 2018). Libraries were constructed by the immunoSEQ multiplex PCR assay. For the multiplex PCR, a mixture combining 60 forward primers for TCR Vbeta segments and 13 reverse primers for TCR Jbeta segments was used. TCRdb stores this immuneACCESS table with in-frame sequences only. Part of the clones is absent; in the studies checked, under half of the shortfall reflects unresolved V genes, and no reason is known for the rest. The sample profile shows about 100,000 clones; 65% to 75% of them were found once. The leading ten clones occupy about 4.4% of the sample. Material for sequencing was PBMCs. The receptors here all came from a woman younger than 30 in good health and CMV-seropositive.

V gene TRBV4-1 combines with J gene TRBJ2-1; 12 bases fit TRBD2. Germline trimming cut 2 bases from V and 4 bases from J; bases unmatched to any gene: 3. CDR3 size: 16 residues. Germline CDR1 MGHRA, CDR2 YSYEKL. CDR3 DNA: TGCGCCAGCAGCCAAAGACTAGCGGGGGCTTACAATGAGCAGTTCTTC. This gives the protein CASSQRLAGAYNEQFF.

The V call is TRBV6-5, the J call TRBJ2-7; 9 bases map to TRBD1. Germline V gene data show CDR1 as MNHEY and CDR2 as SVGAGI. CDR3 length equals 15 residues. V lost 1 base, J lost 5 bases, and 6 bases stayed unmatched. CDR3 in amino acids: CASSYWGTGTNEQYF. The CDR3 DNA sequence: TGTGCCAGCAGTTACTGGGGGACAGGGACAAACGAGCAGTACTTC.

This clone was counted between two and nine times. The chain carries TRBV10-3 and TRBJ1-1, with D possibly TRBD1 on 5 matching bases. Germline V lookup: CDR1 ENHRY, CDR2 SYGVKD. Trimming removed 0 bases at V and 1 base at J, with 9 bases between. This CDR3 is built from 15 residues. DNA of the CDR3: TGTGCCATCAGTGAGTCGACCAGGGCGAACACTGAAGCTTTCTTT. Encoded protein: CAISESTRANTEAFF.

The chain joins TRBV4-3 to TRBJ1-1; 7 bases align to TRBD1. The CDR3 consists of 17 residues. CDR1 is LGHNA, CDR2 YSLEER, per germline. Trimming removed 1 base from V and 4 bases from J; junction bases left unmatched: 12. The CDR3 reads CASSQVLQGGIGTEAFF. In DNA, the CDR3 is TGCGCCAGCAGCCAAGTTTTGCAGGGGGGAATTGGCACTGAAGCTTTCTTT.

The chain carries TRBV29-1 and TRBJ1-1; D perhaps matches TRBD1 (5 bases). Germline V CDR1 and CDR2: SQVTM, ANQGSEA. V lost 5 bases, J lost 3 bases, and 10 bases lay in between. This CDR3 spans 12 amino acids. The CDR3 coding sequence is TGCAGCGTTATTCGGGGGGACACTGAAGCTTTCTTT. It yields the protein CSVIRGDTEAFF.